This T cell receptor (beta chain) emerged from a study of cytomegalovirus exposure and HLA in healthy donors. The assay was immunoSEQ multiplex PCR, and TCRdb's table has in-frame clones only and misses some. This sample has 150,000 to 200,000 clones, with around four fifths found just once. The germline gives CDR1 SEHNR, CDR2 FQNEAQ (reference sequence). With 5 bases clipped from V and 0 bases from J, the junction kept 17 bases outside the gene matches. The CDR3 covers 19 residues. The V call is TRBV7-9, the J call TRBJ2-5; 8 nucleotides line up with TRBD2. The TCR comes from a man in his thirties or forties in good health and CMV-seropositive. Sequencing used PBMCs. This CDR3 is CASSGPGLVLTSDQETQYF. Written as DNA, the CDR3 is TGTGCCAGCAGCGGCCCCGGGTTAGTTTTGACTAGCGACCAAGAGACCCAGTACTTC.